The next 30 T cell receptor beta chains were all read from a single sample in a study of T cells in localized non-small cell lung cancer. Some clones are missing from TCRdb's copy, which holds only in-frame ones; the method was immunoSEQ multiplex PCR. The table shows roughly 33,000 clones, with 88% occurring only once. The sample here was peripheral blood, taken before any cancer treatment. These TCRs come from a woman aged 35 to 70 with stage I lung adenocarcinoma.

This clone was observed a handful of times. CDR3 nucleotide sequence: TGTGCCAGCAGCCCAGAGCACAGCCTCGCCTACGAGCAGTACTTC. It translates to CASSPEHSLAYEQYF. The chain has TRBV11-1 and TRBJ2-7; D unresolved. The germline V gene has CDR1 SGHAT and CDR2 FQDESV (reference sequence). This CDR3 is built from 15 residues. V lost 5 bases to trimming and J lost 2 bases, with 16 bases between them.

The chain combines TRBV4-1 with TRBJ1-1, with D perhaps matching TRBD1 (6 bases). The CDR3 has 15 residues. Germline CDR1 is MGHRA and CDR2 is YSYEKL. Trimming removed 5 bases at V and 0 bases at J, with 13 bases between. This CDR3 is CASSYGQSVNTEAFF. The CDR3 DNA sequence: TGCGCCAGCAGCTACGGACAGTCCGTGAACACTGAAGCTTTCTTT.

The rearrangement uses TRBV9 and TRBJ2-6; perhaps D is TRBD1 or TRBD2 (5 bases each). The ends were cut back, 1 base at V and 3 bases at J, with 17 bases in the middle. Germline CDR1 and CDR2: SGDLS and YYNGEE. CDR3 length: 18 residues. Here the CDR3 DNA reads TGTGCCAGCAGCGTAAGGGACCTTCGCTGGGTTGGGGCCAACGTCCTGACTTTC. As protein: CASSVRDLRWVGANVLTF.

As to this clone: A read error may produce the germline difference seen at one junction end. This chain connects TRBV11-3 to TRBJ1-1; D unclear. The germline V gene encodes CDR1 SGHNT and CDR2 YENEEA. The CDR3 runs 12 residues. The CDR3 nucleotides are TGTGCCAGCAGTCGAACTAACAGTGAAGCTTTCTTT. Encoded protein: CASSRTNSEAFF.

This clone was counted a single time. The chain employs TRBV28 and TRBJ1-2, with unresolved D. There are 12 residues in the CDR3. The germline V gene encodes CDR1 MDHEN and CDR2 SYDVKM. V gave up 7 bases and J gave up 0 bases, with 6 bases separating them. The CDR3 sequence: CASNRSNYGYTF. Here the CDR3 DNA reads TGTGCCAGCAATCGGTCTAACTATGGCTACACCTTC.

The gene calls are TRBV6-4 and TRBJ2-2; no clear D gene. The CDR3 spans 14 residues. Per the germline V gene, CDR1 is MRHNA and CDR2 is SNTAGT. V lost 6 bases and J 4 bases, leaving 12 bases between the germline ends. The CDR3 DNA follows: TGTGCCAGCAGCCCAACACCCGGCACCGGGGAGCTGTTTTTT. Protein: CASSPTPGTGELFF.

This chain links TRBV18 with TRBJ2-3, with 9 nucleotides matching TRBD2. Germline CDR1 and CDR2: KGHSH and LQKENI. This CDR3 contains 15 residues. V shed 3 bases and J 7 bases; nucleotides not matched to a gene: 8. In DNA form, the CDR3 reads TGTGCCAGCTCACCTCAGAGCGGGGGGCCGTATACGCAGTATTTT. Its protein is CASSPQSGGPYTQYF.

The genes are TRBV5-1 and TRBJ1-1, with unresolved D. The ends were cut back, 4 bases at V and 1 base at J, with 11 bases in the middle. The CDR3 contains 14 residues. Germline V gene data show CDR1 as SGHRS and CDR2 as YFSETQ. CDR3: CASSPHAGNTEAFF. The CDR3 DNA sequence: TGCGCCAGCAGCCCCCATGCGGGGAACACTGAAGCTTTCTTT.

The chain joins TRBV7-2 to TRBJ2-1; D is perhaps TRBD2 (6 bases). Germline CDR1 is SGHTA and CDR2 is FQGNSA. V shed 1 base and J shed 9 bases, with 16 bases lying between them. This CDR3 is 15 amino acids long. The CDR3 loop is CASSLGTGGLAEQFF. CDR3 DNA: TGTGCCAGCAGCTTAGGAACAGGAGGGCTGGCTGAGCAGTTCTTC. The full variable domain, its missing parts supplied by reference TRBV7-2 and TRBJ2-1, is GAGVSQSPSNKVTEKGKDVELRCDPISGHTALYWYRQSLGQGLEFLIYFQGNSAPDKSGLPSDRFSAERTGGSVSTLTIQRTQQEDSAVYLCASSLGTGGLAEQFFGPGTRLTVL.

The J gene is TRBJ1-6, the V gene TRBV11-3; D remains ambiguous. Trimming removed 1 base at V and 6 bases at J, with 13 bases between. CDR1 SGHNT and CDR2 YENEEA come from the germline V gene. The length of the CDR3 is 16 residues. DNA for the CDR3: TGTGCCAGCAGCTTAGGGGGTCTCGACCTTAATTCACCCCTCCACTTT. Its protein product is CASSLGGLDLNSPLHF. Supplemented by reference TRBV11-3 and TRBJ1-6, the full variable domain reads EAGVVQSPRYKIIEKKQPVAFWCNPISGHNTLYWYLQNLGQGPELLIRYENEEAVDDSQLPKDRFSAERLKGVDSTLKIQPAELGDSAVYLCASSLGGLDLNSPLHFGNGTRLTVT.

The chain combines TRBV10-3 with TRBJ1-2; 8 bases map to TRBD1. Germline V CDR1 and CDR2: ENHRY, SYGVKD. This CDR3 spans 15 amino acids. J lost 1 base, V lost 2 bases, and 3 bases had no gene match. In DNA form, the CDR3 reads TGTGCCATCAGTGAGGGGACAGGCCTTAACTATGGCTACACCTTC. This codes for CAISEGTGLNYGYTF.

The chain joins TRBV4-3 to TRBJ1-6; TRBD1 matches 9 bases. The CDR3 spans 16 residues. The V and J ends lost 3 bases and 7 bases, in that order; junction bases with no gene match: 7. Germline V gene data show CDR1 as LGHNA and CDR2 as YSLEER. CDR3 sequence: CASSQTTGGLNSPLHF. The CDR3 DNA follows: TGCGCCAGCAGCCAGACGACAGGGGGATTAAATTCACCCCTCCACTTT.

V gene TRBV6-6 combines with J gene TRBJ1-1, with D possibly matching TRBD1 (5 bases). Per the germline V gene, CDR1 is MNHNY and CDR2 is SVGAGI (reference sequence). The V end was cut by 4 bases, the J end by 6 bases, with 15 bases between. The CDR3 sequence is 14 residues long. The CDR3 region is CASSWGGVTSEAFF. The CDR3 nucleotides read TGTGCCAGCAGTTGGGGAGGGGTAACGTCTGAAGCTTTCTTT.

This clone was seen a single time. The chain carries TRBV10-2 and TRBJ1-1; no reliable D call. The CDR3 is 17 residues long. Germline CDR1 is WSHSY and CDR2 is SAAADI. Trimming cost V 2 bases and J 5 bases, with 21 bases left between them. The CDR3 sequence is CASSERPGGVGGTEAFF. CDR3 nucleotides: TGCGCCAGCAGTGAGCGCCCGGGCGGGGTAGGTGGGACTGAAGCTTTCTTT.

The V and J genes are TRBV5-3 and TRBJ1-2, with D perhaps matching TRBD1 (5 bases). TRBV5-3 is given ORF status, its function remaining uncertain. Trimming took off 0 bases at V and 5 bases at J, with 8 bases between the two ends. The CDR3 sequence is 13 residues long. CDR3 residues: CARSLGRVYGYTF. CDR3 nucleotide sequence: TGTGCCAGAAGCTTGGGCAGGGTTTATGGCTACACCTTC.

The V and J genes are TRBV4-3 and TRBJ2-1; TRBD1 matches at 8 bases. After removal of 3 bases from V and 3 bases from J, the junction contained 7 bases not matched to a gene. The CDR3 contains 16 residues. In germline, CDR1 is LGHNA, CDR2 YSLEER. The CDR3 is CASSQSQGARYNEQFF. The CDR3 DNA follows: TGCGCCAGCAGCCAGTCCCAGGGGGCGCGCTACAATGAGCAGTTCTTC.

The table lists this clone with a few counts. This chain uses TRBV4-3 with TRBJ2-1; TRBD2 agrees at 8 bases. The ends lost 0 bases at V and 4 bases at J; junction bases unmatched: 5. This CDR3 is built from 16 residues. Germline CDR1 LGHNA, CDR2 YSLEER. CDR3 residues: CASSQDLGTRYNEQFF. As DNA, the CDR3 is TGCGCCAGCAGCCAAGATCTAGGGACTAGGTACAATGAGCAGTTCTTC.

The chain recombines TRBV6-5 with TRBJ1-5; 7 bases agree with TRBD1. The length of the CDR3 is 14 residues. Germline V gene sequence: CDR1 MNHEY, CDR2 SVGAGI. Unmatched junction bases numbered 8, after V lost 5 bases and J lost 7 bases. The CDR3 DNA reads as TGTGCCAGCAGTGGACTACAGGGGACGCAGCCCCAGCATTTT. It codes for CASSGLQGTQPQHF.

Turning to this clone: At one of its ends the junction is not consistent with the germline gene, which may arise from a read error. J is TRBJ2-5 and V is TRBV7-2, with D hard to call. Germline V lookup: CDR1 SGHTA, CDR2 FQGNSA. The CDR3 loop spans 13 amino acids. The CDR3 region is CASTLKPQETQYF. Here the CDR3 DNA reads TGTGCCAGCACCTTAAAACCCCAAGAGACCCAGTACTTC.

This clone was seen just once. J is TRBJ1-3 and V is TRBV6-6; possibly TRBD1 for D (6 bases). CDR1 MNHNY and CDR2 SVGAGI come from the germline V gene (reference sequence). The V end was cut by 6 bases, the J end by 3 bases, with 18 bases between. The CDR3 is 16 amino acids. The CDR3: CASSSLQGLSGNTIYF. CDR3 DNA sequence: TGTGCCAGCAGCTCCTTACAGGGTCTAAGTGGAAACACCATATATTTT.

CDR3 in DNA: TGTGCCAGCAGTTTTTCAGGGGACCCTTATAGCAATCAGCCCCAGCATTTT. Residues: CASSFSGDPYSNQPQHF. The genes are TRBV27 and TRBJ1-5; D might be TRBD1 (6 bases). V was shortened by 3 bases and J by 0 bases, with 15 bases between the two germline ends. Germline V CDR1 and CDR2: MNHEY, SMNVEV (reference sequence). This CDR3 region has 17 residues.

The chain is built from TRBV27 and TRBJ1-1, with D possibly matching TRBD1 (5 bases). Germline lookup yields CDR1 MNHEY and CDR2 SMNVEV (reference sequence). Deletions cut 6 bases from V and 0 bases from J, with 11 bases between. The CDR3 totals 14 residues. In DNA form, the CDR3 reads TGTGCCAGCAGCCGGGTAGGGGTGAACACTGAAGCTTTCTTT. Protein: CASSRVGVNTEAFF.

The chain is built from TRBV30 and TRBJ1-2, with D possibly matching TRBD1 (5 bases). In germline, CDR1 is GTSNPN, CDR2 SVGIG (reference sequence). Deletions cut 5 bases from V and 4 bases from J, with 20 bases between. CDR3 length equals 15 residues. The CDR3 bases are TGTGCCTGGGAGGGACTGCACTACACCTCCTATGGCTACACCTTC. It encodes CAWEGLHYTSYGYTF.

The CDR3 here is CSVVFRRDTEAFF. The CDR3 DNA reads TGCAGCGTTGTATTCCGTAGGGACACTGAAGCTTTCTTT. The V and J genes are TRBV29-1 and TRBJ1-1; no clear D gene. The ends were cut back, 4 bases at V and 3 bases at J, with 12 bases in the middle. Germline values: CDR1 SQVTM, CDR2 ANQGSEA. The CDR3 spans 13 residues.

This clone was found once. The chain joins TRBV9 to TRBJ2-2, with 9 bases aligning to TRBD1. Per germline, CDR1 SGDLS and CDR2 YYNGEE. The CDR3 is made up of 16 amino acids. DNA for the CDR3: TGTGCAACGGAAAGGGGGACAGGGCAAAGGGCCGGGGAGCTGTTTTTT. Translating it yields CATERGTGQRAGELFF.

The rearrangement joins TRBV27 to TRBJ1-5; a possible D gene is TRBD1 (5 bases). The V end was cut by 8 bases, the J end by 7 bases, with 12 bases between. This CDR3 is 12 amino acids long. The germline V gene encodes CDR1 MNHEY and CDR2 SMNVEV (reference sequence). CDR3 coding DNA: TGTGCCAGCGGGTCGTGGGGCCAGCCCCAGCATTTT. It encodes CASGSWGQPQHF.

This clone was picked up a small number of times. The chain carries TRBV27 and TRBJ1-1; D gene ambiguous. This CDR3 is 13 amino acids long. The V and J ends lost 3 bases and 1 base respectively, with 6 bases between them. Germline CDR1 MNHEY, CDR2 SMNVEV (reference sequence). This CDR3 is CASSFRSNTEAFF. CDR3 coding DNA: TGTGCCAGCAGTTTTCGTTCGAACACTGAAGCTTTCTTT.

Worth noting for this clone: The sample contains more than one DNA sequence encoding this CDR3. The CDR3 here is CASSPQGSNQPQHF. CDR3 DNA sequence: TGTGCCAGCTCACCACAGGGTTCCAATCAGCCCCAGCATTTT. The V call is TRBV18, the J call TRBJ1-5, with no clear D. The germline V gene encodes CDR1 KGHSH and CDR2 LQKENI. Trimming shortened V by 1 base and J by 3 bases, and 7 bases separated the two germline ends. This CDR3 region has 14 residues. The whole variable domain, filled in from reference TRBV18 and TRBJ1-5, reads NAGVMQNPRHLVRRRGQEARLRCSPMKGHSHVYWYRQLPEEGLKFMVYLQKENIIDESGMPKERFSAEFPKEGPSILRIQQVVRGDSAAYFCASSPQGSNQPQHFGDGTRLSIL.

This chain links TRBV25-1 with TRBJ1-2; D is unclear. Germline CDR1 reads MGHDK; CDR2 reads SYGVNS. The CDR3 has 11 residues. The V end was cut by 2 bases, the J end by 9 bases, with 7 bases between. Here the CDR3 DNA reads TGTGCCAGCAGTGAAGTGGGTCGCTACACCTTC. This sequence encodes CASSEVGRYTF.

The V and J genes are TRBV14 and TRBJ1-4; possibly TRBD1 for D (6 bases). Germline-derived CDR1 and CDR2 are SGHDN and FVKESK. This CDR3 region has 14 residues. Trimming removed 6 bases from V and 8 bases from J, with 16 bases in between. CDR3 in DNA: TGTGCCAGCAGTCTAACAGGGATAGGCGAAAAACTGTTTTTT. Amino acids: CASSLTGIGEKLFF. The entire variable domain, with the rest obtained from reference TRBV14 and TRBJ1-4, is as follows: EAGVTQFPSHSVIEKGQTVTLRCDPISGHDNLYWYRRVMGKEIKFLLHFVKESKQDESGMPNNRFLAERTGGTYSTLKVQPAELEDSGVYFCASSLTGIGEKLFFGSGTQLSVL.